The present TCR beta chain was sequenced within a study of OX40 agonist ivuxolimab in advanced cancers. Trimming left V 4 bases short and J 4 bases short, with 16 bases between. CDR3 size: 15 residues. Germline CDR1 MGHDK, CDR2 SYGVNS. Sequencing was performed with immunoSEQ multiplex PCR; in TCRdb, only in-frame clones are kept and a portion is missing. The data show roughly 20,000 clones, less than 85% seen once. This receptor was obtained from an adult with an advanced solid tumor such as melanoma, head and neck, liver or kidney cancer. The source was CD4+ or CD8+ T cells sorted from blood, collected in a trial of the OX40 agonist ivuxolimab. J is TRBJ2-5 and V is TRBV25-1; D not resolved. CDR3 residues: CASSGRQVKAETQYF. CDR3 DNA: TGTGCCAGCAGTGGACGCCAAGTTAAGGCAGAGACCCAGTACTTC.